What follows are 32 T cell receptor beta chains derived from one specimen sequenced in a study of blood T cell repertoires in COVID-19 (dated by TCRdb to about 2020). Receptors were amplified or captured by the immunoSEQ multiplex PCR assay. Entries here come from immuneACCESS through TCRdb and include only in-frame sequences with V and J called. Some clones fail to appear in such tables; in the studies checked, an unresolved V gene covers under half of the shortfall, and the cause of the remainder is unknown. The sample includes more than 140,000 clones, with 80% to 90% observed a single time. The ten biggest clones cover 7.2% of the sample. Sequencing was carried out using peripheral blood. These receptors came from a woman in her fifties or sixties in a cohort sampled during active or convalescent COVID-19.

The chain is built from TRBV5-5 and TRBJ1-1; weak D call: TRBD1 (5 bases). Looked up from germline, CDR1 is SGHKS and CDR2 is YYEKEE (reference sequence). The CDR3 contains 14 residues. The ends were cut back, 0 bases at V and 1 base at J, with 7 bases in the middle. The CDR3 reads CASSLGGPNTEAFF. DNA of the CDR3: TGTGCCAGCAGCTTGGGGGGCCCGAACACTGAAGCTTTCTTT. Looking up the rest from reference TRBV5-5 and TRBJ1-1 gives the full variable domain: DAGVTQSPTHLIKTRGQQVTLRCSPISGHKSVSWYQQVLGQGPQFIFQYYEKEERGRGNFPDRFSARQFPNYSSELNVNALLLGDSALYLCASSLGGPNTEAFFGQGTRLTVV.

The rearrangement joins TRBV5-1 to TRBJ1-1; 9 positions agree with TRBD1. CDR3 length: 14 residues. Germline CDR1 SGHRS, CDR2 YFSETQ. With 3 bases clipped from V and 10 bases from J, the junction kept 10 bases outside the gene matches. The CDR3 DNA reads TGCGCCAGCAGCTCCACGGCCGGGACAGGGTTAGCTTTCTTT. It specifies CASSSTAGTGLAFF.

This chain joins TRBV29-1 and TRBJ2-3; TRBD2 might be the D (7 bases). Germline loops: CDR1 SQVTM, CDR2 ANQGSEA. Trimming removed 5 bases at V and 5 bases at J, with 11 bases between. This CDR3 has 12 amino acids. This CDR3 is CSVRRGGDTQYF. The CDR3 DNA reads TGCAGCGTTCGGAGGGGGGGAGATACGCAGTATTTT.

The J gene is TRBJ2-5, the V gene TRBV6-2 or TRBV6-3, with 10 bases that match TRBD2. In germline, CDR1 is MNHEY, CDR2 SVGEGT. CDR3 length: 16 residues. Unmatched junction bases numbered 6, after V lost 2 bases and J lost 3 bases. CDR3 amino acids: CASSYPTSGFEETQYF. The DNA for the CDR3 is TGTGCCAGCAGTTACCCGACTAGCGGGTTCGAAGAGACCCAGTACTTC.

The rearrangement links TRBV3-1 (or the pseudogene TRBV3-2) to TRBJ1-1; 11 nucleotides match TRBD1. J lost 0 bases, V lost 1 base, and 7 bases had no gene match. Germline V lookup: CDR1 LGHDT, CDR2 YNNKEL (reference sequence). The CDR3 has 18 residues. The CDR3, as DNA: TGTGCCAGCAGCCAAGGAGGACAGGGGGCGCGGGTGAACACTGAAGCTTTCTTT. Translating gives CASSQGGQGARVNTEAFF.

The V call is TRBV5-6, the J call TRBJ2-7, with 7 bases fitting TRBD2. This CDR3 has 13 residues. Germline-derived CDR1 and CDR2 are SGHDT and YYEEEE. V shed 3 bases and J 7 bases; nucleotides not matched to a gene: 7. CDR3 coding DNA: TGTGCCAGCAGCTCGATGGGACTACCGGAGCAGTACTTC. This encodes CASSSMGLPEQYF. The full variable domain, completed using reference TRBV5-6 and TRBJ2-7, is DAGVTQSPTHLIKTRGQQVTLRCSPKSGHDTVSWYQQALGQGPQFIFQYYEEEERQRGNFPDRFSGHQFPNYSSELNVNALLLGDSALYLCASSSMGLPEQYFGPGTRLTVT.

The chain has TRBV6-1 and TRBJ2-7; 9 nucleotides line up with TRBD1. The length of the CDR3 is 16 residues. Losses at the gene ends were 4 bases for V and 3 bases for J; bases not matched to a gene: 10. The V gene's germline CDR1 is MNHNS and CDR2 SASEGT. This chain's CDR3 is CASSVLSGTGFYEQYF. CDR3 DNA: TGTGCCAGCAGTGTCCTCTCCGGGACAGGGTTCTACGAGCAGTACTTC.

The chain combines TRBV7-9 with TRBJ1-1; 10 nucleotides align to TRBD1. This CDR3 is 14 amino acids long. Germline CDR1 and CDR2: SEHNR and FQNEAQ (reference sequence). V dropped 3 bases and J dropped 7; count of bases not matched to a gene: 5. The CDR3 nucleotides read TGTGCCAGCAGCTTCGGGACAGGGGAGGGTGAAGCTTTCTTT. Amino acids: CASSFGTGEGEAFF.

CDR3 protein: CASSPGLAGYEQYF. DNA of the CDR3: TGTGCCAGCAGCCCGGGACTAGCGGGCTACGAGCAGTACTTC. The J gene is TRBJ2-7, the V gene TRBV7-6; 12 bases line up with TRBD2. Germline CDR1 is SGHVS and CDR2 is FNYEAQ. The CDR3 covers 14 residues. The V gene end was trimmed by 5 bases and the J gene end by 3 bases; junction bases not matched to a gene: 2. The full variable domain, in which reference TRBV7-6 and TRBJ2-7 provide the parts outside the CDR3, is GAGVSQSPRYKVTKRGQDVALRCDPISGHVSLYWYRQALGQGPEFLTYFNYEAQQDKSGLPNDRFSAERPEGSISTLTIQRTEQRDSAMYRCASSPGLAGYEQYFGPGTRLTVT.

This chain links TRBV29-1 with TRBJ2-5; 9 bases match TRBD2. Germline CDR1 and CDR2: SQVTM and ANQGSEA. After removal of 6 bases from V and 4 bases from J, the junction contained 18 bases not matched to a gene. This CDR3 is built from 17 residues. CDR3 in DNA: TGCAGCGTCACCCCCTCGGTTTTGCGGGGGGGACTAGAGACCCAGTACTTC. Translation: CSVTPSVLRGGLETQYF.

The V call is TRBV6-4, the J call TRBJ1-1; D unresolved. CDR3 size: 13 residues. Trimming took 7 bases from V and 5 from J, leaving 14 bases between them. CDR1 and CDR2 from the germline V gene are MRHNA and SNTAGT. CDR3 in DNA: TGTGCCAGCAAGAAAGCCACGGGGACTGAAGCTTTCTTT. Residues: CASKKATGTEAFF.

The J gene is TRBJ2-2, the V gene TRBV11-2; a possible D gene is TRBD2 (5 bases). Germline V gives CDR1 SGHAT, CDR2 FQNNGV. V was trimmed by 3 bases and J by 3 bases, leaving 8 bases between them. The length of the CDR3 is 14 residues. CDR3 region: CASSFGLDTGELFF. CDR3 sequence (DNA): TGTGCCAGCAGCTTCGGACTTGACACCGGGGAGCTGTTTTTT.

In DNA form, the CDR3 reads TGTGCCAGCAGTTTAGGGCAGGGGCATCAGCCCCAGCATTTT. Translating gives CASSLGQGHQPQHF. V usage is TRBV28 and J usage is TRBJ1-5; a weak D match, TRBD1 (6 bases). The CDR3 loop spans 14 amino acids. The germline V and J ends were trimmed by 2 bases and 5 bases, with 10 bases remaining between them. CDR1 MDHEN and CDR2 SYDVKM come from the germline V gene.

This chain links TRBV25-1 with TRBJ1-2; no clear D gene. The V end lost 8 bases, the J end lost 1 base, and 8 bases lay between the germline ends. The CDR3 sequence is 12 residues long. CDR1 and CDR2 from the germline V gene are MGHDK and SYGVNS. CDR3 sequence (DNA): TGTGCCAGCCTCGAACTTAACTATGGCTACACCTTC. Translation gives CASLELNYGYTF.

A single count supports this clone. This chain connects TRBV2 to TRBJ1-2; TRBD1 matches at 9 bases. The trim removed 6 bases at V and 3 bases at J, leaving 5 bases unmatched. This CDR3 is 14 amino acids long. Germline V lookup: CDR1 SNHLY, CDR2 FYNNEI. The CDR3 DNA reads as TGTGCCAGCAGCGGGGACAGGGACTACTATGGCTACACCTTC. Translating gives CASSGDRDYYGYTF.

The chain is built from TRBV6-2 or TRBV6-3 and TRBJ2-1, with 10 bases that match TRBD2. The trim removed 6 bases at V and 4 bases at J, leaving 9 bases unmatched. The CDR3 covers 16 residues. CDR1 is MNHEY, CDR2 SVGEGT, per germline. Here the CDR3 reads CASSLSSGGPYNEQFF. The CDR3 bases are TGTGCCAGCAGCCTATCTAGCGGGGGCCCATACAATGAGCAGTTCTTC.

A single count supports this clone. The chain employs TRBV18 and TRBJ2-7; D is unclear. CDR3 size: 14 residues. V lost 5 bases to trimming and J lost 3 bases, with 14 bases between them. CDR1 is KGHSH, CDR2 LQKENI, per germline. The DNA for the CDR3 is TGTGCCAGCTCAACTCAGGCGAGAAACTACGAGCAGTACTTC. This gives the protein CASSTQARNYEQYF.

The chain combines TRBV9 with TRBJ2-1; TRBD1 aligns across 10 bases. CDR1 is SGDLS, CDR2 YYNGEE, per germline. Germline trimming cut 0 bases from V and 9 bases from J; bases unmatched to any gene: 6. This CDR3 region has 15 residues. CDR3 region: CASSVVGQGSAEQFF. The CDR3 bases are TGTGCCAGCAGCGTAGTGGGACAGGGGTCGGCTGAGCAGTTCTTC.

The chain is built from TRBV5-6 and TRBJ1-2; unclear D gene. The CDR3 has 14 amino acids. Trimming removed 0 bases from V and 5 bases from J, with 11 bases in between. The germline CDR1 and CDR2 sequences are SGHDT and YYEEEE. CDR3 region: CASSLAQAIYGYTF. As DNA, the CDR3 is TGTGCCAGCAGCTTGGCGCAGGCGATATATGGCTACACCTTC.

The chain recombines TRBV6-5 with TRBJ2-3; 7 nucleotides align to TRBD2. Germline values: CDR1 MNHEY, CDR2 SVGAGI. This CDR3 region has 14 residues. The V segment lost 7 bases and the J segment 5 bases; nucleotides outside the gene matches: 9. This CDR3 is CASIRTSRGDTQYF. CDR3 nucleotides: TGTGCCAGCATCAGGACTAGTCGGGGAGATACGCAGTATTTT.

The chain carries TRBV27 and TRBJ1-5, with 7 nucleotides matching TRBD1. The junction had 11 bases not matched to a gene; V was cut back by 6 bases and J by 3 bases. This CDR3 comprises 16 residues. From germline, CDR1 is MNHEY and CDR2 SMNVEV (reference sequence). CDR3 coding DNA: TGTGCCAGCAGCCGTGAGAGGACAGGAAACAATCAGCCCCAGCATTTT. Translated, it gives CASSRERTGNNQPQHF.

The V call is TRBV5-6, the J call TRBJ1-4; D is undetermined. V lost 5 bases to trimming and J lost 0 bases, with 14 bases between them. The CDR3 is 16 residues long. Germline-derived CDR1 and CDR2 are SGHDT and YYEEEE. CDR3 loop: CASRHGSDPTNEKLFF. CDR3 sequence (DNA): TGTGCCAGCAGACACGGGTCAGACCCAACTAATGAAAAACTGTTTTTT.

The V gene is TRBV4-3, the J gene TRBJ1-2, with D possibly TRBD1 on 6 matching bases. CDR3 length equals 18 residues. V was cut by 0 bases and J by 3 bases, with 20 bases left in between. Germline V gives CDR1 LGHNA, CDR2 YSLEER. The CDR3 protein is CASSQEGGAQGLDYGYTF. In nucleotides, the CDR3 is TGCGCCAGCAGCCAAGAAGGGGGGGCCCAGGGATTGGACTATGGCTACACCTTC.

V and J are TRBV12-3 or TRBV12-4 and TRBJ2-7, with TRBD1 matching 7 bases. V shed 5 bases, J shed 5 bases, and the junction held 3 bases outside the gene matches. The CDR3 loop spans 12 amino acids. CDR3 residues: CASSPQGNEQYF. DNA for the CDR3: TGTGCCAGCAGTCCACAGGGGAACGAGCAGTACTTC.

The gene calls are TRBV7-3 and TRBJ2-2; 12 bases agree with TRBD2. The junction had 7 bases not matched to a gene; V was cut back by 5 bases and J by 9 bases. The CDR3 sequence is 15 residues long. CDR1 is SGHTA and CDR2 is FQGTGA in the germline V gene. CDR3 DNA: TGTGCCAGCAGCCAGACTAGCGGGGGCCGGAGGGAGCTGTTTTTT. Translation: CASSQTSGGRRELFF.

V gene TRBV18 combines with J gene TRBJ1-4; a weak D match, TRBD1 (6 bases). Germline loops: CDR1 KGHSH, CDR2 LQKENI. This CDR3 is 16 amino acids long. V was cut by 2 bases and J by 5 bases, with 15 bases left in between. The CDR3, as DNA: TGTGCCAGCTCACCAAACTCACGCCAGGGGAATGAAAAACTGTTTTTT. Protein: CASSPNSRQGNEKLFF.

The V and J genes are TRBV19 and TRBJ1-2; D gene ambiguous. V lost 7 bases to trimming and J lost 8 bases, with 14 bases between them. This CDR3 is 12 amino acids long. Germline V lookup: CDR1 LNHDA, CDR2 SQIVND (reference sequence). The CDR3 DNA is TGTGCCAGTATTCATCGGGGTGAAGGCTACACCTTC. Encoded protein: CASIHRGEGYTF.

The chain is built from TRBV4-2 and TRBJ2-5; D possibly corresponds to TRBD2 (7 bases). V lost 1 base and J 0 bases, leaving 18 bases between the germline ends. The CDR3 covers 18 residues. From germline, CDR1 is LGHNA and CDR2 YNFKEQ. DNA for the CDR3: TGTGCCAGCAGCCAAGGTTCCGGCGGGGGCGTGTACCAAGAGACCCAGTACTTC. It specifies CASSQGSGGGVYQETQYF.

The chain is built from TRBV7-3 and TRBJ1-1; no clear D. The CDR3 has 13 amino acids. Germline V gene data show CDR1 as SGHTA and CDR2 as FQGTGA. Trimming removed 5 bases from V and 2 bases from J, with 9 bases in between. The CDR3 DNA reads as TGTGCCAGCAGCCAATCGCGAAACACTGAAGCTTTCTTT. It yields the protein CASSQSRNTEAFF.

The chain uses TRBV9 and TRBJ1-5, with a tentative D call TRBD1 (5 bases). Trimming cost V 4 bases and J 5 bases, with 16 bases left between them. This CDR3 has 15 amino acids. Germline CDR1 SGDLS, CDR2 YYNGEE. Here the CDR3 reads CASSPIGAADQPQHF. CDR3 coding DNA: TGTGCCAGCAGCCCAATAGGGGCCGCTGATCAGCCCCAGCATTTT. Full variable domain (outside the CDR3, taken from reference TRBV9 and TRBJ1-5): DSGVTQTPKHLITATGQRVTLRCSPRSGDLSVYWYQQSLDQGLQFLIQYYNGEERAKGNILERFSAQQFPDLHSELNLSSLELGDSALYFCASSPIGAADQPQHFGDGTRLSIL.

The J gene is TRBJ2-6, the V gene TRBV5-4; D not certain. Trimming shortened V by 6 bases and J by 4 bases, and 20 bases separated the two germline ends. Germline CDR1 is SGHNT and CDR2 is YYREEE (reference sequence). This CDR3 region has 17 residues. CDR3 residues: CASTPRLGFSGANVLTF. The CDR3 nucleotides are TGTGCCAGCACCCCTCGACTTGGCTTTTCCGGGGCCAACGTCCTGACTTTC.

The chain has TRBV27 and TRBJ2-5; 10 bases align to TRBD2. Germline V gene sequence: CDR1 MNHEY, CDR2 SMNVEV (reference sequence). Unmatched junction bases numbered 19, after V lost 7 bases and J lost 5 bases. CDR3 size: 18 residues. The CDR3 protein is CASTPHSLAGASLETQYF. CDR3 nucleotides: TGTGCCAGCACCCCACACTCGCTAGCGGGGGCCTCACTGGAGACCCAGTACTTC.